This TCR beta chain is drawn from a study of blood T cell repertoires in COVID-19. Turning to the study itself: From the United States, Italy and Spain came samples of acute and convalescent COVID-19. PBMCs, B-cell-depleted T cells, or T cells provided the cDNA or gDNA that made up the material.

The length of the CDR3 is 16 residues. Germline CDR1 KGHSH, CDR2 LQKENI. V trimming: 6 bases; J trimming: 9 bases; junction bases outside the gene matches: 17. Here immunoSEQ multiplex PCR was the method, and the copy in TCRdb shows in-frame clones only, minus some. The sample has over 200,000 clones; roughly 86% are singletons. This receptor was obtained from a woman between 50 and 59 years old with active or convalescent COVID-19. The chain links TRBV18 to TRBJ2-1; 7 bases are a match to TRBD1. Sequenced: peripheral blood. CDR3 in DNA: TGTGCCAGCTCTTTCGCCGCTACAGGGGTCAGCCGTGAGCAGTTCTTC. This translates into CASSFAATGVSREQFF. Drawing the rest from reference TRBV18 and TRBJ2-1, the complete variable domain is NAGVMQNPRHLVRRRGQEARLRCSPMKGHSHVYWYRQLPEEGLKFMVYLQKENIIDESGMPKERFSAEFPKEGPSILRIQQVVRGDSAAYFCASSFAATGVSREQFFGPGTRLTVL.